Listed here are 28 T cell receptor beta chains from one sample, sequenced in a study of vaccination and CD4 T cells after COVID-19. These receptors lack a known antigen. Sample time point: late sampling 161 to 241 days after vaccination in three convalescent patients. As for treatment: approximately nine-day PBMC culture with coronavirus spike peptide pools or control peptides (ViraFEST assay). The study sequenced cultured CD4+ T cell DNA using the Oncomine TCR Beta short-read assay. MiXCR, run by TCRdb on the PCR reads, gives a single entry per CDR3 protein. Among around 27,000 distinct CDR3 sequences, around 33% were seen once, and the ten largest hold 3% to 4%. Sample: CD4+ T cells from blood, cultured in vitro, taken about 7 months after SARS-CoV-2 vaccination. These receptors all come from a human donor who had recovered from COVID-19.

The sample holds a few counts of this clonotype. This chain links TRBV20-1 with TRBJ2-7, with a weak D call TRBD2 (5 bases). The CDR3 extends over 14 amino acids. V was shortened by 7 bases and J by 3 bases, with 19 bases between the two germline ends. Germline-derived CDR1 and CDR2 are DFQATT and SNEGSKA (reference sequence). Here the CDR3 reads CSVFRTPTSYEQYF. CDR3 DNA sequence: TGCAGTGTATTCCGGACTCCTACGAGCTACGAGCAGTACTTC.

There are a few counts of this clonotype. The CDR3 bases are TGTGCCAGCAGCCAAGCGCCAGGGACCTCCTACAATGAGCAGTTCTTC. Protein: CASSQAPGTSYNEQFF. V usage is TRBV7-3 and J usage is TRBJ2-1; D possibly matches TRBD1 or TRBD2 (5 bases each). This CDR3 has 16 amino acids. CDR1 SGHTA and CDR2 FQGTGA come from the germline V gene. Trimming removed 5 bases from V and 0 bases from J, with 14 bases in between.

This sequence joins TRBV15 and TRBJ2-7, with a tentative D call TRBD2 (7 bases). The V gene's germline CDR1 is LNHNV and CDR2 YYDKDF (reference sequence). This CDR3 spans 15 amino acids. V was shortened by 3 bases and J by 0 bases, with 12 bases between the two germline ends. This CDR3 reads CATSRGGLSSYEQYF. As DNA, the CDR3 is TGTGCCACCAGCAGGGGGGGGCTGAGCTCCTACGAGCAGTACTTC.

This clonotype showed up just a few times. The germline gene is not matched at one end of the junction; a read error may be the cause. The chain carries TRBV20-1 and TRBJ2-7; TRBD2 is a possible D gene (6 bases). Germline V gene sequence: CDR1 DFQATT, CDR2 SNEGSKA (reference sequence). This CDR3 contains 12 residues. CDR3 residues: CSASGSSNEQYF. The CDR3 bases are TGCAGTGCTAGCGGGAGCTCCAACGAGCAGTACTTC.

This chain uses TRBV7-8 with TRBJ1-5; D unclear. The germline V gene encodes CDR1 SGHVS and CDR2 FQNEAQ. The CDR3 totals 14 residues. Trimming left V 7 bases short and J 7 bases short, with 17 bases between. As DNA, the CDR3 is TGTGCCAGCACCGTTGGCGCGGGAAAACAGCCCCAGCATTTT. Amino acids: CASTVGAGKQPQHF.

The chain links TRBV2 to TRBJ2-1; TRBD2 aligns across 8 bases. J gave up 5 bases and V 6 bases, and 6 bases lay outside the gene matches. The CDR3 runs to 14 residues. CDR1 and CDR2 from the germline V gene are SNHLY and FYNNEI. The CDR3 coding sequence is TGTGCCAGCAGCCGGGAGGGGCCCCACAATGAGCAGTTCTTC. Its translation: CASSREGPHNEQFF. The variable domain in full, with the rest retrieved from reference TRBV2 and TRBJ2-1, is EPEVTQTPSHQVTQMGQEVILRCVPISNHLYFYWYRQILGQKVEFLVSFYNNEISEKSEIFDDQFSVERPDGSNFTLKIRSTKLEDSAMYFCASSREGPHNEQFFGPGTRLTVL.

V and J are TRBV2 and TRBJ1-1; no definite D call. Trimming cost V 5 bases and J 3 bases, with 7 bases left between them. Germline V gene sequence: CDR1 SNHLY, CDR2 FYNNEI. There are 12 residues in the CDR3. In DNA form, the CDR3 reads TGTGCCAGCAGTATCTTGGACACTGAAGCTTTCTTT. This encodes CASSILDTEAFF.

This clonotype was seen a handful of times. This chain uses TRBV6-1 with TRBJ2-7; D gene uncertain. Germline lookup yields CDR1 MNHNS and CDR2 SASEGT. V was pared by 6 bases and J by 4 bases, with 10 bases between. CDR3 size: 12 residues. The CDR3 bases are TGTGCCAGCAGGTTCACCGATTACGAGCAGTACTTC. Its translation is CASRFTDYEQYF.

This clonotype occurred a few times. The chain couples TRBV20-1 to TRBJ2-3; D ambiguous. The V end lost 6 bases, the J end lost 1 base, and 14 bases lay between the germline ends. Germline lookup yields CDR1 DFQATT and CDR2 SNEGSKA (reference sequence). This CDR3 region has 14 residues. The CDR3 coding sequence is TGCAGTGCGGAAGTCCCCCCTGGCACAGATACGCAGTATTTT. Protein: CSAEVPPGTDTQYF.

The chain joins TRBV20-1 to TRBJ2-7, with 13 positions matching TRBD2. Trimming took 3 bases from V and 10 from J; bases not matched to a gene: 6. CDR3 length: 13 amino acids. CDR1 DFQATT and CDR2 SNEGSKA come from the germline V gene (reference sequence). The CDR3 bases are TGCAGTGCTAGGGGACTAGCGGGAACCCTCCAGTACTTC. It translates to CSARGLAGTLQYF.

Only one count was recorded for this clonotype. The chain joins TRBV20-1 to TRBJ2-1; D may be TRBD2 (5 bases). Trimming shortened V by 5 bases and J by 12 bases, and 26 bases separated the two germline ends. Germline assignment: CDR1 DFQATT and CDR2 SNEGSKA (reference sequence). The CDR3 runs 15 residues. Here the CDR3 DNA reads TGCAGTGCTCCCCGGTTTGATGCTAGGGAGCAAGGGCAGTTCTTC. Encoded protein: CSAPRFDAREQGQFF.

The chain recombines TRBV7-8 with TRBJ2-7, with D perhaps being TRBD1 or TRBD2 (6 bases each). The V gene's germline CDR1 is SGHVS and CDR2 FQNEAQ. V lost 5 bases to trimming and J lost 5 bases, with 16 bases between them. The CDR3 totals 14 residues. CDR3 in DNA: TGTGCCAGCAGCCCACGGGACGGGGGCCACGAGCAGTACTTC. Its translation: CASSPRDGGHEQYF. The complete variable domain, with remaining parts taken from reference TRBV7-8 and TRBJ2-7, reads GAGVSQSPRYKVAKRGQDVALRCDPISGHVSLFWYQQALGQGPEFLTYFQNEAQLDKSGLPSDRFFAERPEGSVSTLKIQRTQQEDSAVYLCASSPRDGGHEQYFGPGTRLTVT.

The chain employs TRBV7-9 and TRBJ1-2; 7 positions agree with TRBD1. The CDR3 has 16 residues. Looked up from germline, CDR1 is SEHNR and CDR2 is FQNEAQ (reference sequence). J was trimmed by 0 bases and V by 3 bases; bases with no gene match: 7. The CDR3 loop reads CASSFGTGVTNYGYTF. The CDR3 DNA follows: TGTGCCAGCAGCTTCGGAACAGGGGTCACTAACTATGGCTACACCTTC.

The J gene is TRBJ2-3, the V gene TRBV20-1, with 9 nucleotides matching TRBD2. Germline assignment: CDR1 DFQATT and CDR2 SNEGSKA (reference sequence). The CDR3 totals 14 residues. Trimming at V came to 1 base and at J to 4 bases, leaving 3 bases not matched to a gene. CDR3 loop: CSARAEREADTQYF. CDR3 nucleotides: TGCAGTGCTAGAGCGGAGCGGGAGGCAGATACGCAGTATTTT.

This sequence joins TRBV20-1 and TRBJ2-1, with D possibly TRBD2 on 6 matching bases. The CDR3 loop spans 15 amino acids. With 2 bases removed from V and 6 bases from J, the gap between germline ends came to 17 bases. Germline values: CDR1 DFQATT, CDR2 SNEGSKA (reference sequence). CDR3: CSARIREFPLNEQFF. The CDR3, as DNA: TGCAGTGCTAGAATACGGGAGTTCCCACTCAATGAGCAGTTCTTC.

The genes are TRBV5-6 and TRBJ1-5; TRBD1 matches 7 bases. The CDR3 is made up of 14 amino acids. The germline V gene encodes CDR1 SGHDT and CDR2 YYEEEE. V shed 2 bases, J shed 6 bases, and the junction held 5 bases outside the gene matches. The CDR3 coding sequence is TGTGCCAGCAGCTTCGACAGGGCAGGTCAGCCCCAGCATTTT. Amino acids: CASSFDRAGQPQHF.

The chain has TRBV7-9 and TRBJ2-1; D is unresolved. CDR3 length: 15 residues. The germline V gene has CDR1 SEHNR and CDR2 FQNEAQ (reference sequence). Trimming took 0 bases from V and 0 from J, leaving 6 bases between them. The CDR3 reads CASSLAASSYNEQFF. The CDR3 nucleotides read TGTGCCAGCAGCTTAGCAGCGAGCTCCTACAATGAGCAGTTCTTC.

This clonotype was seen a handful of times. The J gene is TRBJ1-6, the V gene TRBV20-1; D is perhaps TRBD1 (5 bases). Trimming cost V 4 bases and J 5 bases, with 12 bases left between them. Per germline, CDR1 DFQATT and CDR2 SNEGSKA (reference sequence). The CDR3 extends over 14 amino acids. The CDR3 DNA sequence: TGCAGTGCTACCCGGGGACTAGATAATTCACCCCTCCACTTT. Its protein is CSATRGLDNSPLHF.

The chain uses TRBV7-9 and TRBJ2-5, with a possible D match to TRBD2 (5 bases). The CDR3 covers 13 residues. Germline CDR1 and CDR2: SEHNR and FQNEAQ (reference sequence). V lost 8 bases and J 3 bases, leaving 13 bases between the germline ends. The CDR3 DNA is TGTGCCAGCTCCCCCAAGGGAGAAGAGACCCAGTACTTC. Translating it yields CASSPKGEETQYF.

The rearrangement uses TRBV27 and TRBJ1-1, with D maybe TRBD1 (5 bases). In germline, CDR1 is MNHEY, CDR2 SMNVEV (reference sequence). This CDR3 has 13 residues. V lost 6 bases to trimming and J lost 1 base, with 9 bases between them. The CDR3 DNA sequence: TGTGCCAGCAGGTCCACAGGGAACACTGAAGCTTTCTTT. This translates into CASRSTGNTEAFF.

This clonotype was counted a few times. The gene calls are TRBV24-1 and TRBJ2-1, with unresolved D. The ends were cut back, 3 bases at V and 10 bases at J, with 9 bases in the middle. The CDR3 loop spans 12 amino acids. From germline, CDR1 is KGHDR and CDR2 SFDVKD. The CDR3 sequence is CATSDQTREQFF. DNA for the CDR3: TGTGCCACCAGTGATCAAACGCGGGAGCAGTTCTTC.

In this sample, this clonotype turned up a few times. The gene calls are TRBV6-1 and TRBJ1-2, with 8 bases that match TRBD1. Germline CDR1 reads MNHNS; CDR2 reads SASEGT. The junction had 2 bases not matched to a gene; V was cut back by 5 bases and J by 0 bases. The CDR3 is 14 amino acids. The CDR3, as DNA: TGTGCCAGCAGTACGGACAGGGCTAACTATGGCTACACCTTC. It yields the protein CASSTDRANYGYTF.

This chain uses TRBV19 with TRBJ2-6; 8 bases map to TRBD1. CDR1 is LNHDA, CDR2 SQIVND, per germline (reference sequence). V was pared by 4 bases and J by 0 bases, with 5 bases of the junction left unmatched. The CDR3 consists of 17 residues. DNA of the CDR3: TGTGCCAGTAGTAGAGTGACAGGGGCCTCTGGGGCCAACGTCCTGACTTTC. Encoded protein: CASSRVTGASGANVLTF. The variable domain in full, with the rest retrieved from reference TRBV19 and TRBJ2-6, is DGGITQSPKYLFRKEGQNVTLSCEQNLNHDAMYWYRQDPGQGLRLIYYSQIVNDFQKGDIAEGYSVSREKKESFPLTVTSAQKNPTAFYLCASSRVTGASGANVLTFGAGSRLTVL.

The chain couples TRBV10-3 to TRBJ2-1; D may be TRBD2 (7 bases). V was pared by 4 bases and J by 6 bases, with 16 bases between. CDR3 length equals 15 residues. The germline gives CDR1 ENHRY, CDR2 SYGVKD. The CDR3 DNA sequence: TGTGCCATCAGTGGGGGCGGGGGCACGAGCAATGAGCAGTTCTTC. It specifies CAISGGGGTSNEQFF.

The chain uses TRBV6-4 and TRBJ2-2; no reliable D call. Between the trimmed V and J ends, which lost 4 bases and 1 base, there was a span of 4 bases. This CDR3 is 13 amino acids long. The germline gives CDR1 MRHNA, CDR2 SNTAGT. CDR3 region: CASSGGNTGELFF. The CDR3 DNA sequence: TGTGCCAGCAGTGGGGGGAACACCGGGGAGCTGTTTTTT.

This chain uses TRBV18 with TRBJ2-1; D possibly corresponds to TRBD2 (6 bases). The CDR3 has 11 amino acids. Germline lookup yields CDR1 KGHSH and CDR2 LQKENI. V was clipped by 3 bases and J by 9 bases, with 6 bases between them. The CDR3 here is CASSPGGEQFF. In DNA form, the CDR3 reads TGTGCCAGCTCACCGGGAGGTGAGCAGTTCTTC.

The chain combines TRBV18 with TRBJ2-5; D remains unclear. This CDR3 is 13 amino acids long. Trimming pared 2 bases from V and 3 bases from J, leaving 7 bases between. Germline values: CDR1 KGHSH, CDR2 LQKENI. In DNA form, the CDR3 reads TGTGCCAGCTCACCAGGACGGGAAGAGACCCAGTACTTC. It specifies CASSPGREETQYF.

The rearrangement joins TRBV6-2 or TRBV6-3 to TRBJ2-5; the D gene is possibly TRBD1 (6 bases). Germline CDR1 reads MNHEY; CDR2 reads SVGEGT. The CDR3 contains 16 residues. The germline V and J ends were trimmed by 2 bases and 4 bases, with 17 bases remaining between them. The CDR3 spells CASSYIAGVNGETQYF. DNA for the CDR3: TGTGCCAGCAGTTACATAGCAGGGGTTAATGGAGAGACCCAGTACTTC.